This note documents a single T cell receptor (beta chain) sequence. Antigen specificity is unknown. The PCR ran on 60 Vbeta and 13 Jbeta primers. Data came from immunoSEQ multiplex PCR; TCRdb stores just in-frame clones and leaves some out. The repertoire has under 150,000 clones, roughly 72% of them found once; the top ten carry 3.5% to 5%. These data belong to a study of cytomegalovirus exposure and HLA in healthy donors. Study observations and caveats: Researchers reported in a later analysis that a missense DCLRE1C variant was tied to TCR beta V- and J-gene trimming. Differences between HLA loci emerged in a later analysis of TCR association rates, with DRB1 most and HLA-C fewest. Earlier analysis found most TCR beta V segments productive about 87% or about 30% of the time.

The sample consisted of PBMCs. This receptor was taken from a middle-aged woman in good health and CMV-seropositive.

CDR3 DNA sequence: TGTGCCAGTAGCGATAGCGGGAGGGCAAGCACCGGGGAGCTGTTTTTT. This translates into CASSDSGRASTGELFF. The chain is built from TRBV19 and TRBJ2-2; 11 bases are a match to TRBD2. Per the germline V gene, CDR1 is LNHDA and CDR2 is SQIVND (reference sequence). The CDR3 loop spans 16 amino acids. After removal of 6 bases from V and 4 bases from J, the junction contained 7 bases not matched to a gene.